This T cell receptor (beta chain) originates from a study of blood T cell repertoires in COVID-19. Only in-frame clones appear in the TCRdb table, and some are missing; sequencing was by immunoSEQ multiplex PCR. The table has about 270,000 clones, more than 70% seen once. CDR1 LNHDA and CDR2 SQIVND come from the germline V gene (reference sequence). V was trimmed by 2 bases and J by 0 bases, leaving 11 bases between them. This CDR3 contains 17 residues. This receptor was taken from a woman aged 55 to 70 in a cohort exposed to, infected with or recovered from COVID-19 (not recorded which). Sequenced input: PBMCs or T cells enriched from blood (not recorded which). The chain has TRBV19 and TRBJ2-6; weak D call: TRBD1 (6 bases). The DNA of the CDR3 is TGTGCCAGTAGTATACAGGGGTGGCCCTCTGGGGCCAACGTCCTGACTTTC. It yields the protein CASSIQGWPSGANVLTF.